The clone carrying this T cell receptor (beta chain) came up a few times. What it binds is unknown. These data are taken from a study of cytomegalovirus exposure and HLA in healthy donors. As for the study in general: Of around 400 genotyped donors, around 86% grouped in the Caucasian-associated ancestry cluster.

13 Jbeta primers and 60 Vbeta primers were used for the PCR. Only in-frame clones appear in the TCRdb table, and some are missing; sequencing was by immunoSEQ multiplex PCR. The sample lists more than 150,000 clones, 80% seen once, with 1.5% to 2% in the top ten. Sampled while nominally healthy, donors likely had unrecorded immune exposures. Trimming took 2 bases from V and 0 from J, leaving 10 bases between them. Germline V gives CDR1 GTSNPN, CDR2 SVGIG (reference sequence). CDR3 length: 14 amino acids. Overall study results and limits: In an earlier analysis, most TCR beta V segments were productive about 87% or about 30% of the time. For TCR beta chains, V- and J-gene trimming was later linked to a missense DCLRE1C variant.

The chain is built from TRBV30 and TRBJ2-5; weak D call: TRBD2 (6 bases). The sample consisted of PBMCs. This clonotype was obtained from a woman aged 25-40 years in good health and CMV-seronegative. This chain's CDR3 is CAWSLGDYQETQYF. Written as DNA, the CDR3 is TGTGCCTGGAGTCTGGGGGACTACCAAGAGACCCAGTACTTC.